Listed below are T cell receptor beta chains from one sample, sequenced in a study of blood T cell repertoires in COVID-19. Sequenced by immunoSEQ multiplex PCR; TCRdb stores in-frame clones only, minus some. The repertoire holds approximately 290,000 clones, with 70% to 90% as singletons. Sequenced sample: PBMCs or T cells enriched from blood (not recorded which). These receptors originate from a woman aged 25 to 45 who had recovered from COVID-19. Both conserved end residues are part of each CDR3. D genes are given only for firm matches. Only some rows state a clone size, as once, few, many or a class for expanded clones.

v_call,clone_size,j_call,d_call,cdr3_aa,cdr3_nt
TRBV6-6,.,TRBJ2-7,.,CASSRDSYEQYF,TGTGCCAGCAGCCGGGATTCCTACGAGCAGTACTTC
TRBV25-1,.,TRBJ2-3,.,CASSVSDTQYF,TGTGCCAGCAGTGTCTCAGATACGCAGTATTTT
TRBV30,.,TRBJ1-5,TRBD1,CAWNPGQGDFSNQPQHF,TGTGCCTGGAACCCGGGACAGGGAGATTTTAGCAATCAGCCCCAGCATTTT
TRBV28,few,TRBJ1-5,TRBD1,CASSLTGEFNQPQHF,TGTGCCAGCAGTTTGACAGGGGAATTTAATCAGCCCCAGCATTTT
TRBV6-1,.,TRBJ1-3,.,CASSEYRSGNTIYF,TGTGCCAGCAGTGAGTACAGATCTGGAAACACCATATATTTT
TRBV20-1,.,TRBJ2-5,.,CSASVDSRETQYF,TGCAGTGCTAGTGTAGACAGTCGTGAGACCCAGTACTTC
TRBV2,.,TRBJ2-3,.,CASSPLPGDTQYF,TGTGCCAGCAGCCCTCTGCCCGGAGATACGCAGTATTTT
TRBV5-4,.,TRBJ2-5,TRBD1,CASSLQGEETQYF,TGTGCCAGCAGCTTACAGGGGGAAGAGACCCAGTACTTC
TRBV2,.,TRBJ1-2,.,CASSELTGSYGYTF,TGTGCCAGCAGTGAGTTAACAGGAAGCTATGGCTACACCTTC
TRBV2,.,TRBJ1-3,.,CASSGDWHSGNTIYF,TGTGCCAGCAGCGGGGACTGGCACTCTGGAAACACCATATATTTT
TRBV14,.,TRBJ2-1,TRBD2,CASSPPSGGAGEQFF,TGTGCCAGCAGCCCCCCTAGCGGGGGGGCCGGTGAGCAGTTCTTC
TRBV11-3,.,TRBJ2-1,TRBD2,CASSSGLANNEQFF,TGTGCCAGCAGCTCGGGACTAGCAAACAATGAGCAGTTCTTC
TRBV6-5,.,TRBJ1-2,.,CASSSGTQNYGYTF,TGTGCCAGCAGCAGCGGGACACAGAACTATGGCTACACCTTC
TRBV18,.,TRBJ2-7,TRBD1,CASSVSGTGAYEQYF,TGTGCCAGCTCAGTCTCCGGGACAGGGGCGTACGAGCAGTACTTC
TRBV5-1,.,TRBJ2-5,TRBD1,CASSLATGRETQYF,TGCGCCAGCAGCTTGGCGACAGGGCGAGAGACCCAGTACTTC
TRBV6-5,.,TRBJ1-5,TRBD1,CASSYSSGGLNQPQHF,TGTGCCAGCAGTTACTCTTCAGGGGGCTTAAATCAGCCCCAGCATTTT
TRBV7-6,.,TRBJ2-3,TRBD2,CASSLGGADTQYF,TGTGCCAGCAGCTTGGGGGGGGCAGATACGCAGTATTTT
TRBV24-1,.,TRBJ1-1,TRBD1,CATSDSGQYTTEAFF,TGTGCCACCAGTGACTCGGGACAGTATACCACTGAAGCTTTCTTT
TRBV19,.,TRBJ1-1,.,CASSTGVPNTEAFF,TGTGCCAGTAGTACAGGGGTCCCGAACACTGAAGCTTTCTTT
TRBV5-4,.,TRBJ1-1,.,CASSLGQVNTEAFF,TGTGCCAGCAGCTTGGGACAGGTGAACACTGAAGCTTTCTTT
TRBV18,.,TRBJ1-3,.,CASSQGVDGNTIYF,TGTGCCAGCTCACAGGGAGTGGACGGAAACACCATATATTTT
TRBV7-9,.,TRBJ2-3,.,CASSPTPTGAFSTDTQYF,TGTGCCAGCAGCCCAACCCCGACAGGCGCTTTTAGCACAGATACGCAGTATTTT
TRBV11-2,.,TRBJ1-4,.,CASRKEGGLGVEKLFF,TGTGCCAGTCGGAAAGAAGGGGGTCTGGGAGTGGAAAAACTGTTTTTT
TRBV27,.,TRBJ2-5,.,CASSLSWWQGETQYF,TGTGCCAGCAGTTTATCGTGGTGGCAGGGTGAGACCCAGTACTTC
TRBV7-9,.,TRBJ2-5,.,CASSLGVAVYKPPYF,TGTGCCAGCAGCTTAGGAGTAGCGGTCTACAAGCCTCCGTACTTC
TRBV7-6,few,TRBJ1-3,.,CASSPWEGGLRRNTIYF,TGTGCCAGCAGCCCCTGGGAGGGAGGCCTACGGCGAAACACCATATATTTT
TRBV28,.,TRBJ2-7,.,CASISTRAGDYYEQYF,TGTGCCAGCATCTCAACTAGGGCAGGAGATTACTACGAGCAGTACTTC
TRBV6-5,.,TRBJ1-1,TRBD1,CASKGQTNTEAFF,TGTGCCAGCAAGGGACAGACGAACACTGAAGCTTTCTTT
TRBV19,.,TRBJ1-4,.,CASSTRLQGPRGEKLFF,TGTGCCAGTAGTACGAGACTTCAGGGGCCGAGGGGGGAAAAACTGTTTTTT
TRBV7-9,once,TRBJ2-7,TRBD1,CASSLPGTASYEQYF,TGTGCCAGCAGCCTCCCCGGGACAGCCTCCTACGAGCAGTACTTC
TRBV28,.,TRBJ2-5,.,CASNPRETQYF,TGTGCCAGCAACCCGAGGGAGACCCAGTACTTC
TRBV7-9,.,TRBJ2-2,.,CASTPQAINTGELFF,TGTGCCAGCACCCCACAGGCTATTAACACCGGGGAGCTGTTTTTT